The rows below give T cell receptor beta chains drawn from one sample of a study of blood T cells in healthy people across ages. In TCRdb, the 5' RACE reads were re-called with MiXCR into one record per CDR3 protein. The profile shows roughly 800,000 distinct CDR3 sequences, 20% to 25% of them singletons. In addition, the sample was reused for a study of T cells of mothers and their children.

Sequenced: blood. These receptor sequences come from a boy under 18 in good health. Both conserved end residues are part of each CDR3. The D gene is left open where the match is weak. Some rows mark clone size as missing; the rest say once, few, many or name a class of expanded clone.

V	J	length	D	size	DNA	CDR3
TRBV19	TRBJ2-1	16	.	few	TGTGCCAGTAGTATAGGGCCTAGCCTGGCGTACAATGAGCAGTTCTTC	CASSIGPSLAYNEQFF
TRBV4-2	TRBJ2-3	15	.	few	TGTGCCAGCAGCCAAGAGAGGGGATTTCTAGATACGCAGTATTTT	CASSQERGFLDTQYF
TRBV7-2	TRBJ2-1	17	.	.	TGTGCCAGCAGCCGAAGGGCAGGGAGCGGGTCGTACAATGAGCAGTTCTTC	CASSRRAGSGSYNEQFF
TRBV7-2	TRBJ2-7	15	TRBD1	.	TGTGCCAGCAGCCCCAGGGGGCTTTACTCCTACGAGCAGTACTTC	CASSPRGLYSYEQYF
TRBV20-1	TRBJ1-5	15	TRBD1	.	TGCAGTGCTGGACAGGATGGTCTTAGCAATCAGCCCCAGCATTTT	CSAGQDGLSNQPQHF
TRBV12-3/TRBV12-4	TRBJ2-1	13	.	few	TGTGCCAGCAGGTCCATGCTACCCAATGAGCAGTTCTTC	CASRSMLPNEQFF
TRBV25-1	TRBJ2-7	12	.	few	TGTGCCAGCAGTGAATGGGCCTACGAGCAGTACTTC	CASSEWAYEQYF
TRBV6-6	TRBJ1-4	15	TRBD1	.	TGTGCCAGCAGTGGGACAGTCAGACCTGAGGAAAAACTGTTTTTT	CASSGTVRPEEKLFF
TRBV4-3	TRBJ1-1	15	TRBD1	.	TGCGCCAGCAGCCTCACGGGACAGCCAAACACTGAAGCTTTCTTT	CASSLTGQPNTEAFF
TRBV20-1	TRBJ2-1	14	.	.	TGCAGTGCTAGAGCCAGCGGGCACTACAATGAGCAGTTCTTC	CSARASGHYNEQFF
TRBV5-1	TRBJ2-1	15	TRBD2	few	TGCGCCAGCAGCTTGGGGCAACGGGGGGGCAATGAGCAGTTCTTC	CASSLGQRGGNEQFF
TRBV27	TRBJ1-3	15	TRBD1	.	TGTGCCAGCAGTTTATCGGACAGGCCTGGAAACACCATATATTTT	CASSLSDRPGNTIYF
TRBV7-3	TRBJ1-2	16	.	.	TGTGCCAACGCGGGGGGTCGAACAGGACCTAGCTATGGCTACACCTTC	CANAGGRTGPSYGYTF
TRBV11-2	TRBJ2-7	16	TRBD1	.	TGTGCCAGCAGCCTAGGGCAGGGGGCAATAGTCAACGAGCAGTACTTC	CASSLGQGAIVNEQYF
TRBV19	TRBJ1-5	14	.	few	TGTGCCAGTAGTATAGCGGTGGGCGGGCAGCCCCAGCATTTT	CASSIAVGGQPQHF
TRBV4-3	TRBJ2-1	15	.	once	TGCGCCAGCAGCCAAGATTGGCCGAACTTCAATGAGCAGTTCTTC	CASSQDWPNFNEQFF
TRBV7-8	TRBJ2-1	17	TRBD2	.	TGTGCCAGCAGCTTAGAATCAACGTCTAGCGGGAGAAATGAGCAGTTCTTC	CASSLESTSSGRNEQFF
TRBV7-3	TRBJ2-5	15	TRBD1	.	TGTGCCAGCAGCCCCGGACAGGGGTCTGACGAGACCCAGTACTTC	CASSPGQGSDETQYF
TRBV6-2/TRBV6-3	TRBJ2-5	15	TRBD1	.	TGTGCCAGCAGTTACGGGACAGGGATCCAAGAGACCCAGTACTTC	CASSYGTGIQETQYF
TRBV6-1	TRBJ2-1	17	.	few	TGTGCCAGCAGTGAAACGAATAATCTTTTCCTTTACAATGAGCAGTTCTTC	CASSETNNLFLYNEQFF
TRBV7-9	TRBJ2-3	17	.	few	TGTGCCAGCAGACTAGAAAGATTGGTAGGGCCCACAGATACGCAGTATTTT	CASRLERLVGPTDTQYF
TRBV11-2	TRBJ2-5	15	.	.	TGTGCCAGCAGCTCAAGCCACCCCGAAGGAGAGACCCAGTACTTC	CASSSSHPEGETQYF
TRBV5-1	TRBJ1-5	15	.	.	TGCGCCAGCAGCTTGGCCCCAGGGATGAATCAGCCCCAGCATTTT	CASSLAPGMNQPQHF